These 8 T cell receptor beta chains were all obtained from the same sample, sequenced in a study of blood T cells in healthy people across ages. Sample-barcoded 5' priming and a J-beta primer mix drove a second PCR of about 7 to 12 cycles. TCRdb processed the 5' RACE reads anew with MiXCR; each CDR3 protein has one entry. The data contain hundreds of thousands of distinct CDR3 sequences, approximately 59% of them singletons. Sequencing was performed on blood. Receptor source: a man aged 30-40 years in good health.

This rearrangement joins TRBV3-1 to TRBJ2-2; no definite D call. Per the germline V gene, CDR1 is LGHDT and CDR2 is YNNKEL (reference sequence). The CDR3 contains 17 residues. V was trimmed by 0 bases and J by 1 base, leaving 12 bases between them. CDR3 nucleotide sequence: TGTGCCAGCAGCCAAGAGCCGAGTCAGCAGAACACCGGGGAGCTGTTTTTT. The encoded protein is CASSQEPSQQNTGELFF.

The chain's CDR3 is CASSYAGTSGAEQYF. As DNA, the CDR3 is TGCGCCAGCAGCTACGCCGGGACTAGCGGGGCCGAGCAGTACTTC. This chain links TRBV5-1 with TRBJ2-7, with TRBD2 matching 13 bases. CDR1 and CDR2 (germline): SGHRS, YFSETQ. The CDR3 loop spans 15 amino acids. The V segment lost 3 bases and the J segment 6 bases; nucleotides outside the gene matches: 6.

This chain joins TRBV6-5 and TRBJ2-7; 9 bases map to TRBD1. Germline V gene lookup returns CDR1 MNHEY and CDR2 SVGAGI. CDR3 length: 15 residues. Trimming at V came to 5 bases and at J to 4 bases, leaving 9 bases not matched to a gene. CDR3 sequence reads: CASSRSGQGAYEQYF. The CDR3 DNA is TGTGCCAGCAGTCGTTCGGGACAGGGAGCTTACGAGCAGTACTTC.

This clonotype showed up just a few times. J is TRBJ2-1 and V is TRBV28; 8 bases match TRBD2. CDR1 MDHEN and CDR2 SYDVKM come from the germline V gene. V shed 1 base and J 1 base; nucleotides not matched to a gene: 3. There are 16 residues in the CDR3. CDR3 bases: TGTGCCAGCAGTTTATACGGCGGGGGGTCCTACAATGAGCAGTTCTTC. It encodes CASSLYGGGSYNEQFF. The full variable domain, rest sourced from reference TRBV28 and TRBJ2-1, is DVKVTQSSRYLVKRTGEKVFLECVQDMDHENMFWYRQDPGLGLRLIYFSYDVKMKEKGDIPEGYSVSREKKERFSLILESASTNQTSMYLCASSLYGGGSYNEQFFGPGTRLTVL.

This clonotype was counted only a few times. The V gene is TRBV4-3, the J gene TRBJ2-5; D unresolved. V was cut by 0 bases and J by 3 bases, with 8 bases left in between. CDR1 LGHNA and CDR2 YSLEER come from the germline V gene. This CDR3 region has 14 residues. CDR3 sequence reads: CASSQDIRKETQYF. CDR3 coding DNA: TGCGCCAGCAGCCAAGATATAAGGAAAGAGACCCAGTACTTC.

This clonotype was observed at least ten times. The chain has TRBV29-1 and TRBJ1-4; no definite D call. CDR3 length equals 13 residues. Germline-derived CDR1 and CDR2 are SQVTM and ANQGSEA. V was clipped by 4 bases and J by 3 bases, with 9 bases between them. CDR3 bases: TGCAGCGTTGTAGTAGCCCCTAATGAAAAACTGTTTTTT. This encodes CSVVVAPNEKLFF. Full variable domain (outside the CDR3, taken from reference TRBV29-1 and TRBJ1-4): SAVISQKPSRDICQRGTSLTIQCQVDSQVTMMFWYRQQPGQSLTLIATANQGSEATYESGFVIDKFPISRPNLTFSTLTVSNMSPEDSSIYLCSVVVAPNEKLFFGSGTQLSVL.

CDR3 in amino acids: CASSLGTGLADTDTQYF. CDR3 nucleotides: TGCGCCAGCAGCTTGGGGACGGGACTAGCGGACACAGATACGCAGTATTTT. This rearrangement joins TRBV5-1 to TRBJ2-3; 11 positions agree with TRBD2. The length of the CDR3 is 17 residues. The V and J ends lost 0 bases and 2 bases, in that order; junction bases with no gene match: 5. The germline CDR1 and CDR2 sequences are SGHRS and YFSETQ.

The CDR3 protein is CASSIRDRVTEAFF. The CDR3 nucleotides are TGTGCCAGCAGCATCCGGGACAGGGTGACTGAAGCTTTCTTT. The rearrangement links TRBV11-2 to TRBJ1-1; 9 bases are shared with TRBD1. The CDR3 is made up of 14 amino acids. Unmatched junction bases numbered 6, after V lost 5 bases and J lost 5 bases. Germline CDR1 reads SGHAT; CDR2 reads FQNNGV.